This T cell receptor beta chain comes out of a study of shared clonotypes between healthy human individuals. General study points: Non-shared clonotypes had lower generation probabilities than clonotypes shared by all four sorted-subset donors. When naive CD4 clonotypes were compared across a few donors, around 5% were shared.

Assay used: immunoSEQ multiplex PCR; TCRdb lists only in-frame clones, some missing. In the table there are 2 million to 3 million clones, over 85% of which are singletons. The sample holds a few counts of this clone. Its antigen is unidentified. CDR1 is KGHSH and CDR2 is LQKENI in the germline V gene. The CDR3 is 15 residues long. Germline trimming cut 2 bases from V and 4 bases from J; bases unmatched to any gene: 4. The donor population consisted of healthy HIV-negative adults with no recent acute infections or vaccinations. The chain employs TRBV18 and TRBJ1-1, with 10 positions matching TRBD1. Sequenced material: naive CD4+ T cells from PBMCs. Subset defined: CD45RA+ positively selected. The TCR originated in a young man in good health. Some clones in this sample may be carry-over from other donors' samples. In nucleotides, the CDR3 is TGTGCCAGCTCACCATTGGGGACAGGGGCCACTGAAGCTTTCTTT. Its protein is CASSPLGTGATEAFF.